Each of the 25 T cell receptor beta chains below was sequenced from the same sample in a study of T-cell reconstitution after alpha-beta-depleted transplantation in children. The authors prepared the TCRbeta library with unique molecular identifiers. MiXCR was run by TCRdb on the PCR reads, yielding one entry per CDR3 protein. The data show a few hundred thousand distinct CDR3 sequences, about 9.3% seen once. The source material was PBMCs from the stem cell graft donor, sampled from the stem cell graft. These receptors were collected from a human donor who donated a stem cell graft to a child with acute lymphoblastic leukemia.

In its sample, this clonotype was seen a few times. The chain carries TRBV30 and TRBJ2-5; 7 bases align to TRBD1. The V segment lost 2 bases and the J segment 5 bases; nucleotides outside the gene matches: 5. Germline V gene data show CDR1 as GTSNPN and CDR2 as SVGIG (reference sequence). The CDR3 contains 13 residues. The CDR3 DNA follows: TGTGCCTGGAGTCGACAGGGTACGGAGACCCAGTACTTC. It encodes CAWSRQGTETQYF.

The gene calls are TRBV29-1 and TRBJ1-2; TRBD1 is a possible D gene (5 bases). V gave up 0 bases and J gave up 5 bases, with 7 bases separating them. The germline CDR1 and CDR2 sequences are SQVTM and ANQGSEA. This CDR3 has 12 amino acids. The CDR3 loop is CSVEETEYGYTF. DNA of the CDR3: TGCAGCGTTGAAGAGACAGAATATGGCTACACCTTC.

This chain joins TRBV9 and TRBJ2-5; tentative D call: TRBD2 (6 bases). The V and J ends lost 3 bases and 3 bases respectively, with 15 bases between them. Germline V CDR1 and CDR2: SGDLS, YYNGEE. The CDR3 totals 15 residues. CDR3 protein: CASSGSPGLEETQYF. CDR3 nucleotide sequence: TGTGCCAGCAGCGGATCCCCGGGACTGGAAGAGACCCAGTACTTC.

The sample holds a few counts of this clonotype. The V and J genes are TRBV20-1 and TRBJ2-3; 11 positions agree with TRBD2. Germline trimming cut 6 bases from V and 3 bases from J; bases unmatched to any gene: 14. The germline V gene encodes CDR1 DFQATT and CDR2 SNEGSKA (reference sequence). The CDR3 loop spans 17 amino acids. The CDR3, as DNA: TGCAGTGCCCCGCCGGGGGGGGCTAGCGGGAGGACAGATACGCAGTATTTT. Protein product: CSAPPGGASGRTDTQYF.

This clonotype turned up a few times. The chain is built from TRBV7-6 and TRBJ2-1; D is unclear. Germline values: CDR1 SGHVS, CDR2 FNYEAQ. The CDR3 has 16 residues. V lost 0 bases and J 0 bases, leaving 9 bases between the germline ends. The CDR3 DNA is TGTGCCAGCAGCTTAGCGGAAATCCACTCCTACAATGAGCAGTTCTTC. Residues: CASSLAEIHSYNEQFF.

The genes are TRBV29-1 and TRBJ1-1; D is possibly TRBD1 (5 bases). The CDR3 is 13 amino acids. Germline CDR1 and CDR2: SQVTM and ANQGSEA. The V end was cut by 4 bases, the J end by 0 bases, with 9 bases between. The CDR3 is CSVVGGVNTEAFF. The CDR3 bases are TGCAGCGTTGTTGGGGGGGTGAACACTGAAGCTTTCTTT. The full variable domain, its missing parts supplied by reference TRBV29-1 and TRBJ1-1, is SAVISQKPSRDICQRGTSLTIQCQVDSQVTMMFWYRQQPGQSLTLIATANQGSEATYESGFVIDKFPISRPNLTFSTLTVSNMSPEDSSIYLCSVVGGVNTEAFFGQGTRLTVV.

This clonotype appeared a few times. The genes are TRBV4-3 and TRBJ1-2; 10 bases are a match to TRBD1. V was clipped by 4 bases and J by 7 bases; unmatched bases: 6. From germline, CDR1 is LGHNA and CDR2 YSLEER. This CDR3 region has 14 residues. The CDR3 spells CASSRIGTGVGYTF. The CDR3 coding sequence is TGCGCCAGCAGCCGAATCGGGACAGGGGTTGGCTACACCTTC.

V and J are TRBV6-1 and TRBJ2-6, with unresolved D. The germline V gene has CDR1 MNHNS and CDR2 SASEGT. CDR3 length: 17 amino acids. V was pared by 8 bases and J by 2 bases, with 19 bases between. In DNA form, the CDR3 reads TGTGCCAGCGAGGTGGGTGGGCGCCTAACTGGGGCCAACGTCCTGACTTTC. It yields the protein CASEVGGRLTGANVLTF.

V is TRBV20-1 and J is TRBJ1-6, with D hard to call. V was pared by 5 bases and J by 14 bases, with 16 bases between. The length of the CDR3 is 12 residues. Germline lookup yields CDR1 DFQATT and CDR2 SNEGSKA (reference sequence). In nucleotides, the CDR3 is TGCAGTGCTCCCCGCCCGGACTCATCCCTCCACTTT. It is translated as CSAPRPDSSLHF.

The rearrangement joins TRBV20-1 to TRBJ2-7; D unresolved. V dropped 0 bases and J dropped 0 bases, with 9 bases sitting between them. Germline V gene sequence: CDR1 DFQATT, CDR2 SNEGSKA (reference sequence). The CDR3 has 14 residues. The CDR3 reads CSARDQRSSYEQYF. The CDR3 coding sequence is TGCAGTGCTAGAGATCAGCGCAGCTCCTACGAGCAGTACTTC.

The genes are TRBV7-2 and TRBJ2-2; no clear D. Germline V gives CDR1 SGHTA, CDR2 FQGNSA. With 5 bases removed from V and 7 bases from J, the gap between germline ends came to 11 bases. There are 13 residues in the CDR3. The CDR3 DNA reads TGTGCCAGCAGCCAGGAATTGAGCGGGGAGCTGTTTTTT. It yields the protein CASSQELSGELFF.

This clonotype was counted at least ten times. The rearrangement links TRBV20-1 to TRBJ2-7, with a tentative D call TRBD1 (6 bases). From germline, CDR1 is DFQATT and CDR2 SNEGSKA (reference sequence). V dropped 0 bases and J dropped 7 bases, with 22 bases sitting between them. The CDR3 length is 16 residues. DNA for the CDR3: TGCAGTGCTAGAGATCTGACAGGTTCTCCCGCAGGGGAGCAGTACTTC. This codes for CSARDLTGSPAGEQYF.

The chain has TRBV7-2 and TRBJ1-2; D unresolved. The CDR3 extends over 13 amino acids. Germline CDR1 reads SGHTA; CDR2 reads FQGNSA. Trimming took off 6 bases at V and 1 base at J, with 9 bases between the two ends. The CDR3 DNA is TGTGCCAGCAGTAAAGGGATTAACTATGGCTACACCTTC. Amino acids: CASSKGINYGYTF.

The table lists this clonotype with many counts. CDR3 sequence: CASSKQSGQETQYF. CDR3 in DNA: TGTGCCAGCAGCAAGCAATCGGGGCAAGAGACCCAGTACTTC. The chain employs TRBV7-2 and TRBJ2-5; possible D gene TRBD2, 5 bases. The germline V gene encodes CDR1 SGHTA and CDR2 FQGNSA. The germline V and J ends were trimmed by 5 bases and 2 bases, with 12 bases remaining between them. The CDR3 loop spans 14 amino acids.

This clonotype was recorded many times. The chain carries TRBV7-9 and TRBJ2-1; D is possibly TRBD1 (6 bases). This CDR3 has 16 amino acids. Germline assignment: CDR1 SEHNR and CDR2 FQNEAQ (reference sequence). V was shortened by 8 bases and J by 1 base, with 18 bases between the two germline ends. The CDR3 DNA is TGTGCCAGCCCCCCGAGTCCAGGGGTTTCCTACAATGAGCAGTTCTTC. Protein: CASPPSPGVSYNEQFF. Supplemented by reference TRBV7-9 and TRBJ2-1, the full variable domain reads DTGVSQNPRHKITKRGQNVTFRCDPISEHNRLYWYRQTLGQGPEFLTYFQNEAQLEKSRLLSDRFSAERPKGSFSTLEIQRTEQGDSAMYLCASPPSPGVSYNEQFFGPGTRLTVL.

This clonotype was found a few times. V gene TRBV12-3 or TRBV12-4 combines with J gene TRBJ2-2, with D unclear. Trimming stripped 5 bases from V and 2 bases from J, with 9 bases between. The CDR3 spans 14 residues. The CDR3 spells CASSNDFNTGELFF. The DNA for the CDR3 is TGTGCCAGCAGTAACGACTTTAACACCGGGGAGCTGTTTTTT.

This clonotype appeared a few times. The chain links TRBV7-9 to TRBJ2-5; no clear D. The CDR3 spans 14 residues. Trimming took off 1 base at V and 7 bases at J, with 13 bases between the two ends. Germline assignment: CDR1 SEHNR and CDR2 FQNEAQ (reference sequence). Written as DNA, the CDR3 is TGTGCCAGCAGCTTAGATATTTCCACGGGGACCCAGTACTTC. This encodes CASSLDISTGTQYF. The entire variable domain, with the rest obtained from reference TRBV7-9 and TRBJ2-5, is as follows: DTGVSQNPRHKITKRGQNVTFRCDPISEHNRLYWYRQTLGQGPEFLTYFQNEAQLEKSRLLSDRFSAERPKGSFSTLEIQRTEQGDSAMYLCASSLDISTGTQYFGPGTRLLVL.

This clonotype was seen repeatedly, ten times or more. The CDR3, as DNA: TGTGCCATCAGTGAGTCAGGGGACCACACAGATACGCAGTATTTT. This translates into CAISESGDHTDTQYF. The gene calls are TRBV10-3 and TRBJ2-3; D possibly uses TRBD1 or TRBD2 (5 bases each). V lost 0 bases to trimming and J lost 2 bases, with 9 bases between them. Germline V lookup: CDR1 ENHRY, CDR2 SYGVKD. CDR3 length: 15 amino acids.

V gene TRBV5-4 combines with J gene TRBJ1-5; D is undetermined. The V end was cut by 0 bases, the J end by 0 bases, with 7 bases between. The CDR3 has 15 residues. Per germline, CDR1 SGHNT and CDR2 YYREEE (reference sequence). The CDR3 bases are TGTGCCAGCAGCTTGGGTCCAAATAGCAATCAGCCCCAGCATTTT. Its translation is CASSLGPNSNQPQHF.

This clonotype qualifies as large (0.1 to 1%). J is TRBJ2-1 and V is TRBV4-3; 7 nucleotides agree with TRBD2. Germline V gene lookup returns CDR1 LGHNA and CDR2 YSLEER. J lost 5 bases, V lost 2 bases, and 12 bases had no gene match. This CDR3 has 17 residues. This CDR3 reads CASSQFLGLAVNNEQFF. In DNA, the CDR3 is TGCGCCAGCAGCCAATTCCTAGGGCTAGCGGTTAACAATGAGCAGTTCTTC.

This clonotype showed up just a few times. This chain connects TRBV21-1 to TRBJ2-7; the listed D gene, TRBD1, was not tested against the DNA. TRBV21-1 represents a pseudogene. The CDR3 covers 13 residues. As DNA, the CDR3 is TGTGCCAGCAGCAAAGCGGCAGGGAACGAGCAGTACTTC. Translated, it gives CASSKAAGNEQYF.

The V gene is TRBV12-3 or TRBV12-4, the J gene TRBJ2-1; TRBD2 is a possible D gene (6 bases). The V gene lost 3 bases and the J gene lost 5 bases, with 17 bases spanning the gap. The CDR3 runs to 16 residues. The CDR3 nucleotides read TGTGCCAGCAGTTTCGGGGACTTTCGTCACGACAATGAGCAGTTCTTC. Protein: CASSFGDFRHDNEQFF.

This clonotype was counted a few times. V gene TRBV20-1 combines with J gene TRBJ2-7, with 8 bases aligning to TRBD1. Germline values: CDR1 DFQATT, CDR2 SNEGSKA (reference sequence). Unmatched junction bases numbered 6, after V lost 0 bases and J lost 2 bases. There are 15 residues in the CDR3. The CDR3 reads CSARDKDRETYEQYF. The CDR3 DNA reads TGCAGTGCTAGAGATAAGGACAGGGAAACCTACGAGCAGTACTTC.

Many counts were recorded for this clonotype. This chain links TRBV20-1 with TRBJ2-7; 10 bases match TRBD2. Trimming took 3 bases from V and 6 from J; bases not matched to a gene: 17. There are 17 residues in the CDR3. Germline assignment: CDR1 DFQATT and CDR2 SNEGSKA (reference sequence). The CDR3 loop reads CSARNWGLAGAESEQYF. CDR3 in DNA: TGCAGTGCTAGGAATTGGGGCCTAGCGGGAGCTGAGTCCGAGCAGTACTTC.

The V gene is TRBV28, the J gene TRBJ2-5; D is unresolved. V lost 1 base and J lost 0, with 12 bases in between. The CDR3 extends over 16 amino acids. Per germline, CDR1 MDHEN and CDR2 SYDVKM. CDR3 nucleotides: TGTGCCAGCAGTTTATCCCGGGTGCGGAACCAAGAGACCCAGTACTTC. Its protein product is CASSLSRVRNQETQYF.